The 8 T cell receptor beta chains reported below all come from one sample, sequenced in a study of control samples from healthy donors and cancer patients. Using immunoSEQ multiplex PCR, the repertoire was profiled, and TCRdb retains in-frame clones only, with some absent. Of about 160,000 clones listed, roughly 94% are singletons. Material: PBMCs. The receptors originated from a man between 60 and 75 years old with colorectal cancer.

The V and J genes are TRBV4-1 and TRBJ1-5, with D hard to call. Germline values: CDR1 MGHRA, CDR2 YSYEKL. V lost 0 bases and J lost 1, with 7 bases in between. This CDR3 is built from 15 residues. The CDR3 nucleotides are TGCGCCAGCAGCCAAGATTTGGACAGCAATCAGCCCCAGCATTTT. Translated: CASSQDLDSNQPQHF.

The chain links TRBV6-5 to TRBJ2-7, with D possibly TRBD2 on 5 matching bases. CDR3 length equals 14 residues. V lost 8 bases and J 6 bases, leaving 20 bases between the germline ends. CDR1 MNHEY and CDR2 SVGAGI come from the germline V gene. This CDR3 is CASGQQSGWFEQYF. The CDR3 region has the DNA TGTGCCAGCGGCCAACAGTCGGGGTGGTTCGAGCAGTACTTC.

The rearrangement uses TRBV30 and TRBJ1-3; no definite D call. The ends were cut back, 3 bases at V and 4 bases at J, with 13 bases in the middle. The CDR3 is made up of 14 amino acids. The V gene's germline CDR1 is GTSNPN and CDR2 SVGIG (reference sequence). Here the CDR3 reads CAWRPEAGGNTIYF. CDR3 sequence (DNA): TGTGCCTGGAGACCCGAGGCAGGCGGAAACACCATATATTTT. Combining the CDR3 with reference TRBV30 and TRBJ1-3 gives the whole variable domain SQTIHQWPATLVQPVGSPLSLECTVEGTSNPNLYWYRQAAGRGLQLLFYSVGIGQISSEVPQNLSASRPQDRQFILSSKKLLLSDSGFYLCAWRPEAGGNTIYFGEGSWLTVV.

The V and J genes are TRBV3-1 (or the pseudogene TRBV3-2) and TRBJ2-5, with 8 bases aligning to TRBD2. Losses at the gene ends were 4 bases for V and 9 bases for J; bases not matched to a gene: 16. CDR1 and CDR2 from the germline V gene are LGHDT and YNNKEL (reference sequence). There are 16 residues in the CDR3. The CDR3 spells CASSRADGGVLGAQYF. CDR3 DNA: TGTGCCAGCAGCCGAGCGGACGGGGGGGTGCTTGGGGCCCAGTACTTC.

The gene calls are TRBV4-2 and TRBJ1-2, with no clear D. CDR1 is LGHNA and CDR2 is YNFKEQ in the germline V gene. Trimming stripped 1 base from V and 6 bases from J, with 15 bases between. This CDR3 comprises 15 residues. CDR3 DNA sequence: TGTGCCAGCAGCCAAGGAGACACCCGGGGTGATGGCTACACCTTC. It is translated as CASSQGDTRGDGYTF.

This clone was recorded once. The chain uses TRBV19 and TRBJ1-2, with TRBD1 identical over 10 bases. Germline trimming cut 6 bases from V and 4 bases from J; bases unmatched to any gene: 5. This CDR3 comprises 14 residues. The germline CDR1 and CDR2 sequences are LNHDA and SQIVND (reference sequence). The CDR3 DNA follows: TGTGCCAGTAGCCCCGGGACAGGGGCCTATGGCTACACCTTC. It encodes CASSPGTGAYGYTF.

The chain employs TRBV19 and TRBJ2-3; D call uncertain. The CDR3 loop spans 13 amino acids. Trimming left V 5 bases short and J 6 bases short, with 12 bases between. CDR1 LNHDA and CDR2 SQIVND come from the germline V gene (reference sequence). The CDR3 sequence: CASSGLYPDTQYF. In DNA, the CDR3 is TGTGCCAGTAGTGGGCTTTATCCGGATACGCAGTATTTT. Complete variable domain (other parts from reference TRBV19 and TRBJ2-3): DGGITQSPKYLFRKEGQNVTLSCEQNLNHDAMYWYRQDPGQGLRLIYYSQIVNDFQKGDIAEGYSVSREKKESFPLTVTSAQKNPTAFYLCASSGLYPDTQYFGPGTRLTVL.

To note about this clone: Other DNA sequences in this sample translate to the same CDR3. This chain connects TRBV7-2 to TRBJ2-5; 11 bases align to TRBD2. This CDR3 contains 16 residues. J lost 1 base, V lost 0 bases, and 1 base had no gene match. Germline V gene data show CDR1 as SGHTA and CDR2 as FQGNSA. CDR3 in DNA: TGTGCCAGCAGCTTAGCTGGGACTAGCGGCCAAGAGACCCAGTACTTC. This codes for CASSLAGTSGQETQYF.